These 28 T cell receptor beta chains share one sample of origin, sequenced in a study of blood T cell repertoires in COVID-19 (TCRdb year 2020). The library was built by means of the immunoSEQ multiplex PCR assay. TCRdb took this table from immuneACCESS and kept in-frame rearrangements with V and J called. Such tables lack part of the clones; where checked against another copy, unresolved V genes explain under half of the gap, and the rest is unexplained. The sample profile shows 110,000 or so clones; roughly 85% of them were found once. The ten largest clones take up 15% of the sample. Sequences were obtained from peripheral blood. These receptors were collected from a woman of 80 years or more with acute or convalescent COVID-19.

The chain links TRBV5-4 to TRBJ1-1; 8 nucleotides agree with TRBD1. This CDR3 spans 14 amino acids. The germline CDR1 and CDR2 sequences are SGHNT and YYREEE (reference sequence). Trimming removed 4 bases from V and 3 bases from J; junction bases left unmatched: 5. The CDR3 coding sequence is TGTGCCAGCAGCCGCGACAGGGGACACACTGAAGCTTTCTTT. This sequence encodes CASSRDRGHTEAFF.

The genes are TRBV28 and TRBJ2-1; D is uncertain. The CDR3 totals 13 residues. Germline CDR1 and CDR2: MDHEN and SYDVKM. V lost 5 bases to trimming and J lost 8 bases, with 13 bases between them. The DNA of the CDR3 is TGTGCCAGCAGTCTATCCGAGTTAGATGAGCAGTTCTTC. Protein sequence: CASSLSELDEQFF. Full variable domain (rest looked up from reference TRBV28 and TRBJ2-1): DVKVTQSSRYLVKRTGEKVFLECVQDMDHENMFWYRQDPGLGLRLIYFSYDVKMKEKGDIPEGYSVSREKKERFSLILESASTNQTSMYLCASSLSELDEQFFGPGTRLTVL.

This clone came up once. The chain joins TRBV3-1 (or the pseudogene TRBV3-2) to TRBJ1-1; D may be TRBD1 (5 bases). There are 14 residues in the CDR3. The germline V and J ends were trimmed by 6 bases and 1 base, with 12 bases remaining between them. Germline lookup yields CDR1 LGHDT and CDR2 YNNKEL (reference sequence). Here the CDR3 DNA reads TGTGCCAGCAGTCGCAGGGTGGGGAACACTGAAGCTTTCTTT. Translating it yields CASSRRVGNTEAFF.

The V call is TRBV11-3, the J call TRBJ2-2; 7 nucleotides align to TRBD1. Germline CDR1 SGHNT, CDR2 YENEEA. This CDR3 spans 15 amino acids. J lost 3 bases, V lost 5 bases, and 6 bases had no gene match. The CDR3: CASSPGTAHTGELFF. The CDR3 nucleotides read TGTGCCAGCAGCCCGGGGACAGCCCACACCGGGGAGCTGTTTTTT. The entire variable domain, with the rest obtained from reference TRBV11-3 and TRBJ2-2, is as follows: EAGVVQSPRYKIIEKKQPVAFWCNPISGHNTLYWYLQNLGQGPELLIRYENEEAVDDSQLPKDRFSAERLKGVDSTLKIQPAELGDSAVYLCASSPGTAHTGELFFGEGSRLTVL.

This clone is labeled medium-sized. Other DNA sequences from this sample encode an identical CDR3 as well. This chain connects TRBV19 to TRBJ1-1; possibly TRBD1 for D (5 bases). The CDR3 length is 14 residues. The V end was cut by 3 bases, the J end by 4 bases, with 12 bases between. The germline V gene encodes CDR1 LNHDA and CDR2 SQIVND (reference sequence). The CDR3 is CASSMGGGGTEAFF. Here the CDR3 DNA reads TGTGCCAGTAGTATGGGTGGGGGAGGCACTGAAGCTTTCTTT.

The chain is built from TRBV30 and TRBJ2-7, with D possibly being TRBD2 (5 bases). The CDR3 is 12 residues long. The germline V and J ends were trimmed by 7 bases and 0 bases, with 10 bases remaining between them. Germline V CDR1 and CDR2: GTSNPN, SVGIG (reference sequence). The CDR3 protein is CALTKGSYEQYV. The CDR3 coding sequence is TGTGCCTTGACTAAGGGCTCCTACGAGCAGTACGTC.

V and J are TRBV25-1 and TRBJ1-6; tentative D call: TRBD1 (6 bases). V was clipped by 2 bases and J by 7 bases, with 9 bases between them. Germline lookup yields CDR1 MGHDK and CDR2 SYGVNS. This CDR3 has 14 residues. CDR3 loop: CASSEIQGNSPLHF. The DNA for the CDR3 is TGTGCCAGCAGTGAAATCCAGGGGAATTCACCCCTCCACTTT.

CDR3 DNA sequence: TGTGCCAGCAGTTCGCGGTACGAGCAGTACGTC. Amino acids: CASSSRYEQYV. V and J are TRBV12-3 or TRBV12-4 and TRBJ2-7, with D unresolved. Trimming cost V 4 bases and J 4 bases, with 5 bases left between them. CDR3 length equals 11 residues.

This chain links TRBV3-1 (or the pseudogene TRBV3-2) with TRBJ1-2; D is perhaps TRBD1 (5 bases). CDR3 size: 14 residues. With 1 base removed from V and 7 bases from J, the gap between germline ends came to 13 bases. Germline CDR1 and CDR2: LGHDT and YNNKEL (reference sequence). CDR3: CASSQAGFLSGYTF. In DNA, the CDR3 is TGTGCCAGCAGCCAAGCAGGGTTCCTGTCTGGCTACACCTTC.

The rearrangement joins TRBV19 to TRBJ1-5; TRBD1 is a possible D gene (5 bases). Germline V CDR1 and CDR2: LNHDA, SQIVND (reference sequence). V lost 3 bases and J lost 4, with 10 bases in between. The CDR3 is made up of 14 amino acids. The CDR3 loop reads CASSIPYRNQPQHF. In DNA, the CDR3 is TGTGCCAGTAGTATTCCGTACAGGAATCAGCCCCAGCATTTT.

The CDR3 coding sequence is TGCGCCAGCAGCTGCTATATCAAGGCGGGGGACCCAACCTACAATGAGCAGTTCTTC. Translating gives CASSCYIKAGDPTYNEQFF. The rearrangement joins TRBV5-1 to TRBJ2-1, with 7 nucleotides matching TRBD2. Germline V CDR1 and CDR2: SGHRS, YFSETQ. The CDR3 contains 19 residues. V shed 3 bases and J 2 bases; nucleotides not matched to a gene: 17.

This sequence joins TRBV9 and TRBJ2-7, with TRBD2 matching 11 bases. Germline V gene data show CDR1 as SGDLS and CDR2 as YYNGEE. This CDR3 contains 15 residues. The junction had 8 bases not matched to a gene; V was cut back by 3 bases and J by 6 bases. CDR3: CASSAVSGTSGEQYF. In DNA form, the CDR3 reads TGTGCCAGCAGCGCCGTCTCCGGGACTAGCGGCGAGCAGTACTTC.

Only a few counts were recorded for this clone. The V call is TRBV3-1 (or the pseudogene TRBV3-2), the J call TRBJ2-1; possible D gene TRBD2, 6 bases. V lost 5 bases to trimming and J lost 7 bases, with 9 bases between them. The CDR3 is made up of 12 amino acids. Germline CDR1 LGHDT, CDR2 YNNKEL (reference sequence). CDR3 DNA sequence: TGTGCCAGCAGCTTTAGCGGTAATGAGCAGTTCTTC. This codes for CASSFSGNEQFF.

V and J are TRBV29-1 and TRBJ1-1, with D unclear. The germline V gene has CDR1 SQVTM and CDR2 ANQGSEA. V lost 5 bases to trimming and J lost 5 bases, with 6 bases between them. The CDR3 is 10 residues long. For the CDR3, the DNA is TGCAGCGTTACGAGGACTGAAGCTTTCTTT. The encoded protein is CSVTRTEAFF.

The chain has TRBV5-5 and TRBJ2-3, with TRBD2 matching 11 bases. This CDR3 has 15 residues. The germline V gene encodes CDR1 SGHKS and CDR2 YYEKEE (reference sequence). J was trimmed by 4 bases and V by 0 bases; bases with no gene match: 1. In DNA, the CDR3 is TGTGCCAGCAGCTTGGGACTAGCGGGATCAGATACGCAGTATTTT. It encodes CASSLGLAGSDTQYF.

V usage is TRBV24-1 and J usage is TRBJ2-6; TRBD2 matches at 14 bases. This CDR3 has 20 amino acids. Germline CDR1 reads KGHDR; CDR2 reads SFDVKD. Unmatched junction bases numbered 8, after V lost 3 bases and J lost 2 bases. The chain's CDR3 is CATSDGRLAGGVTGANVLTF. The CDR3, as DNA: TGTGCCACCAGTGATGGAAGACTAGCGGGAGGGGTAACTGGGGCCAACGTCCTGACTTTC.

The rearrangement joins TRBV30 to TRBJ1-1, with 7 bases lining up with TRBD1. This CDR3 has 13 residues. Looked up from germline, CDR1 is GTSNPN and CDR2 is SVGIG (reference sequence). The V segment lost 0 bases and the J segment 3 bases; nucleotides outside the gene matches: 1. CDR3 sequence (DNA): TGTGCCTGGAGTGTGCAGGGGGACACTGAAGCTTTCTTT. Residues: CAWSVQGDTEAFF.

CDR3 in DNA: TGTGCCAGCAGCTTGGGACTAGCGGGAGAAGATACGCAGTATTTT. This encodes CASSLGLAGEDTQYF. The J gene is TRBJ2-3, the V gene TRBV7-9; TRBD2 aligns across 14 bases. Per germline, CDR1 SEHNR and CDR2 FQNEAQ (reference sequence). Trimming took 3 bases from V and 5 from J; bases not matched to a gene: 1. CDR3 length: 15 residues.

The CDR3 loop reads CASSFQANTGELFF. CDR3 nucleotide sequence: TGTGCCAGCAGCTTCCAGGCGAACACCGGGGAGCTGTTTTTT. The chain joins TRBV7-9 to TRBJ2-2; D gene unclear. This CDR3 is built from 14 residues. The germline V gene has CDR1 SEHNR and CDR2 FQNEAQ (reference sequence). With 3 bases removed from V and 0 bases from J, the gap between germline ends came to 5 bases.

The chain joins TRBV6-2 or TRBV6-3 to TRBJ2-2, with 11 bases aligning to TRBD2. Unmatched junction bases numbered 2, after V lost 4 bases and J lost 4 bases. CDR1 and CDR2 from the germline V gene are MNHEY and SVGEGT. This CDR3 is 15 amino acids long. CDR3 nucleotides: TGTGCCAGCAGTTCCGGACTAGCGGGCACCGGGGAGCTGTTTTTT. Translation: CASSSGLAGTGELFF.

The chain carries TRBV6-1 and TRBJ2-7; 8 bases fit TRBD1. This CDR3 has 20 amino acids. Trimming took 1 base from V and 3 from J; bases not matched to a gene: 20. Per germline, CDR1 MNHNS and CDR2 SASEGT. The CDR3 nucleotides are TGTGCCAGCAGTGAAGGAGCAGGGGGCGCATTCATTTTCCTATTCTACGAGCAGTACTTC. Translated, it gives CASSEGAGGAFIFLFYEQYF.

This chain uses TRBV4-1 with TRBJ1-1; TRBD1 matches at 9 bases. Germline V lookup: CDR1 MGHRA, CDR2 YSYEKL. The ends lost 1 base at V and 3 bases at J; junction bases unmatched: 3. The CDR3 runs 15 residues. Here the CDR3 DNA reads TGCGCCAGCAGCCAAGGGGACAGGGTGGACACTGAAGCTTTCTTT. Protein: CASSQGDRVDTEAFF.

This rearrangement joins TRBV6-5 to TRBJ1-5; TRBD1 is a possible D gene (5 bases). Per germline, CDR1 MNHEY and CDR2 SVGAGI. V was trimmed by 9 bases and J by 2 bases, leaving 14 bases between them. The CDR3 length is 14 residues. CDR3 DNA sequence: TGTGCCAGTATCAGGGTTGGTGGCAATCAGCCCCAGCATTTT. Translated, it gives CASIRVGGNQPQHF.

This chain connects TRBV4-3 to TRBJ1-2, with D perhaps TRBD1 (5 bases). The germline V and J ends were trimmed by 0 bases and 8 bases, with 10 bases remaining between them. The CDR3 runs 13 residues. CDR1 and CDR2 from the germline V gene are LGHNA and YSLEER. The CDR3 DNA follows: TGCGCCAGCAGCCAAGAAGGGGTGGGCGGCTACACCTTC. Encoded protein: CASSQEGVGGYTF.

CDR3 protein: CATRDRERTEAFF. CDR3 nucleotide sequence: TGTGCCACCAGGGACAGGGAAAGGACTGAAGCTTTCTTT. The V gene is TRBV24-1, the J gene TRBJ1-1; 8 bases are shared with TRBD1. Germline V gene data show CDR1 as KGHDR and CDR2 as SFDVKD. The V gene end was trimmed by 7 bases and the J gene end by 5 bases; junction bases not matched to a gene: 5. This CDR3 has 13 residues.

V usage is TRBV5-1 and J usage is TRBJ2-3; 7 positions agree with TRBD1. Germline V gives CDR1 SGHRS, CDR2 YFSETQ. The ends lost 8 bases at V and 4 bases at J; junction bases unmatched: 4. This CDR3 is built from 12 residues. The CDR3 here is CASHRGADTQYF. DNA for the CDR3: TGCGCCAGTCACAGGGGAGCAGATACGCAGTATTTT.

V is TRBV6-5 and J is TRBJ1-6; TRBD1 agrees at 10 bases. The CDR3 is made up of 13 amino acids. Germline V gives CDR1 MNHEY, CDR2 SVGAGI. Trimming removed 7 bases from V and 10 bases from J; junction bases left unmatched: 4. The CDR3 loop reads CASMDRGTSPLHF. The CDR3 nucleotides read TGTGCCAGCATGGACAGGGGGACCTCACCCCTCCACTTT.

The rearrangement links TRBV28 to TRBJ2-5, with 9 bases aligning to TRBD2. Trimming cost V 7 bases and J 4 bases; bases outside gene matches: 10. The V gene's germline CDR1 is MDHEN and CDR2 SYDVKM. This CDR3 comprises 15 residues. CDR3 loop: CASTSTAGGPETQYF. CDR3 nucleotides: TGTGCCAGCACCTCGACAGCGGGAGGACCAGAGACCCAGTACTTC.